Shown below are 7 T cell receptor beta chains from a single sample sequenced in a study of chemoradiotherapy in HPV16-positive cancers. Libraries were prepared by immunoSEQ multiplex PCR; TCRdb keeps only in-frame clonotypes and omits some of them. The sample has 8,000 or so clones, 65% to 80% seen once; the top ten hold about 20%. Sampling took place from a patient who underwent chemoradiotherapy. All receptors derive from a human donor with HPV-associated anogenital cancer.

In its sample, this clone was seen a few times. The J gene is TRBJ1-1, the V gene TRBV6-5, with 9 bases identical to TRBD1. Trimming removed 4 bases from V and 5 bases from J; junction bases left unmatched: 5. Looked up from germline, CDR1 is MNHEY and CDR2 is SVGAGI. There are 14 residues in the CDR3. The CDR3 is CASSSLQGATEAFF. CDR3 coding DNA: TGTGCCAGCAGTTCCCTACAGGGGGCGACTGAAGCTTTCTTT.

The chain couples TRBV29-1 to TRBJ1-1; 9 nucleotides align to TRBD1. V lost 4 bases and J lost 4; bases outside the gene matches: 4. This CDR3 is built from 13 residues. CDR1 and CDR2 from the germline V gene are SQVTM and ANQGSEA. The CDR3 loop reads CSVARQGGTEAFF. The CDR3 DNA is TGCAGCGTTGCCCGACAGGGGGGCACTGAAGCTTTCTTT.

The CDR3 DNA reads TGTGCCAGCAGCACATGGGGCTTAACATCCTACGAGCAGTACTTC. It is translated as CASSTWGLTSYEQYF. V gene TRBV21-1 combines with J gene TRBJ2-7; the table's D call, TRBD1, was not checked against the DNA. TRBV21-1 is deemed a pseudogene. The CDR3 consists of 15 residues.

The V gene is TRBV6-5, the J gene TRBJ1-1; D remains ambiguous. V shed 2 bases and J shed 1 base, with 8 bases lying between them. The germline V gene encodes CDR1 MNHEY and CDR2 SVGAGI. CDR3 length: 14 residues. CDR3 amino acids: CASSYTDKNTEAFF. CDR3 in DNA: TGTGCCAGCAGTTACACGGATAAGAACACTGAAGCTTTCTTT.

The CDR3 DNA follows: TGTGCCAGCAGCTTTCCTGGGGTTAGGGGAGCCTACGAGCAGTACTTC. It translates to CASSFPGVRGAYEQYF. The chain is built from TRBV7-9 and TRBJ2-7, with D perhaps matching TRBD1 or TRBD2 (5 bases each). V lost 3 bases and J 2 bases, leaving 17 bases between the germline ends. Germline CDR1 is SEHNR and CDR2 is FQNEAQ (reference sequence). This CDR3 contains 16 residues.

The chain has TRBV6-1 and TRBJ2-1, with TRBD2 matching over 11 bases. The CDR3 consists of 16 residues. Germline V gives CDR1 MNHNS, CDR2 SASEGT. V dropped 0 bases and J dropped 2; count of bases not matched to a gene: 0. CDR3 nucleotides: TGTGCCAGCAGTGAAGCTAGCGGGGGGGCCTACAATGAGCAGTTCTTC. This encodes CASSEASGGAYNEQFF.

The V call is TRBV28, the J call TRBJ1-4; D unresolved. Trimming left V 6 bases short and J 6 bases short, with 14 bases between. The CDR3 loop spans 14 amino acids. Germline V gene lookup returns CDR1 MDHEN and CDR2 SYDVKM. CDR3 in DNA: TGTGCCAGCAGAGACCCTCAAGGAGATGAAAAACTGTTTTTT. Protein product: CASRDPQGDEKLFF. The complete variable domain, with remaining parts taken from reference TRBV28 and TRBJ1-4, reads DVKVTQSSRYLVKRTGEKVFLECVQDMDHENMFWYRQDPGLGLRLIYFSYDVKMKEKGDIPEGYSVSREKKERFSLILESASTNQTSMYLCASRDPQGDEKLFFGSGTQLSVL.